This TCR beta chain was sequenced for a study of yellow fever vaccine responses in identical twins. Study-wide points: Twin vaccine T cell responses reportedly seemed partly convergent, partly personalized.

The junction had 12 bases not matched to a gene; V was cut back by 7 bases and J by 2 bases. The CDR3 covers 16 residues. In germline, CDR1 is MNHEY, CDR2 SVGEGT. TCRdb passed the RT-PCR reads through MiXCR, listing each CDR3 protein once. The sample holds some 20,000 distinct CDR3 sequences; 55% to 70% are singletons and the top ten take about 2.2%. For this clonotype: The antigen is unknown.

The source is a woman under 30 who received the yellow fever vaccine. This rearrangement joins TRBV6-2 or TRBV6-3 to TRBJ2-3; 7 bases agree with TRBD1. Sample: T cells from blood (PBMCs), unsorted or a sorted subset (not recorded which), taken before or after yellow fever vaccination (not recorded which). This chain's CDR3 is CASIYRDRGFTDTQYF. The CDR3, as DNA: TGTGCCAGCATTTATAGGGACAGAGGATTCACAGATACGCAGTATTTT.